This TCR beta chain is drawn from a study of ipilimumab plus nivolumab after autologous stem cell transplantation (dated by TCRdb to about 2021). Some background on the complete study: Trial patients received a median of about five ipilimumab doses and roughly eight nivolumab doses. The trial enrolled patients with high-risk diffuse large B cell lymphoma, mature T cell lymphoma, or multiple myeloma undergoing autologous transplant. Both primary refractory and relapsed disease were represented in the DLBCL cohort, where 18-month progression-free survival was 85.7% and 28.6%, respectively. The intent-to-treat population of the trial consisted of some 40 patients. The paper's findings and limits, for the study overall: Combined checkpoint inhibition appeared tolerable as post-transplant consolidation, according to the authors' conclusion. The authors stated that profiles of the T cell receptor repertoire, regulatory T cell phenotype and gut microbiota provided a biologic rationale for studying this approach further.

The library was generated by the immunoSEQ multiplex PCR assay. TCRdb mirrors the immuneACCESS table, restricted to in-frame sequences. Some clones are absent from its copies; in checked studies, under half trace to an unresolved V gene, and the reason for the others is unknown. For this sample there are roughly 86,000 clones; 83% appear just once. The ten largest clones add up to approximately 2.2% of the sample. Ipilimumab was given at 1 mg/kg intravenously on day 1 of selected weeks, and checkpoint therapy started 14 to 28 days after autologous transplant. The nivolumab dose was 3 mg/kg intravenously, delivered on day 1 of weeks 1, 4, 7, 10, and every two weeks through week 26. This Phase Ib clinical trial tested ipilimumab plus nivolumab, a combined checkpoint inhibition, as consolidation after autologous stem cell transplantation. The CDR3 holds 13 amino acids from the cysteine to the phenylalanine. The read is trimmed to its CDR3 DNA, 39 bases read in frame from base 1. The germline V end is reduced by 7 bases and the J end by 7 bases; junction bases left unmatched: 7. The germline V gene supplies CDR1 SNHLY and CDR2 FYNNEI.

There are a few counts of this clone. There is no known antigen for this receptor. One base away there is no much larger clone; base qualities are not given. This TCR derives from a male donor with diffuse large B-cell lymphoma. Sequenced here: PBMCs, sampled in a trial of ipilimumab plus nivolumab as post-transplant consolidation. This chain is built from TRBV2 and TRBJ2-7; TRBD1 lines up with 10 middle nucleotides. The CDR3 is CASTRQGAWEQYF. The nucleotide sequence is TGTGCCAGCACCAGACAGGGGGCGTGGGAGCAGTACTTC. Joined to the reference TRBV2 and TRBJ2-7 proteins, this CDR3 gives the full variable domain: EPEVTQTPSHQVTQMGQEVILRCVPISNHLYFYWYRQILGQKVEFLVSFYNNEISEKSEIFDDQFSVERPDGSNFTLKIRSTKLEDSAMYFCASTRQGAWEQYFGPGTRLTVT.